This T cell receptor (beta chain) was retrieved from a study of graft-versus-host responses after intestinal transplantation. Overall study: Transplant types were multivisceral, liver-intestinal, or isolated intestinal. Among the recipients, all got anti-thymocyte globulin induction and then tacrolimus and steroids for about 3 years. Findings of the study overall: Recipient marrow contained GvH clones, some of which appeared first in ileum or blood. In patients with graft-donor T cell macrochimerism, allograft graft-versus-host to host-versus-graft clonal ratios were high.

Concerning this clone: Its antigen is unidentified.

Sequencing was performed with immunoSEQ multiplex PCR; in TCRdb, only in-frame clones are kept and a portion is missing. The sample lists some 110,000 clones, around 94% occurring once. The sample was unstimulated CD8+ T cells sorted from spleen or lymph node cells, taken before transplant. The TCR originated in a human donor who was the organ donor for an intestinal transplant.

Here the CDR3 reads CASSVQGAGTDTQYF. In DNA form, the CDR3 reads TGTGCCAGCAGCGTACAGGGGGCGGGCACAGATACGCAGTATTTT. This chain connects TRBV9 to TRBJ2-3; 8 nucleotides align to TRBD1. The CDR3 length is 15 residues. Germline assignment: CDR1 SGDLS and CDR2 YYNGEE. The V and J ends lost 1 base and 1 base, in that order; junction bases with no gene match: 2.